This T cell receptor (beta chain) stems from a study of cytomegalovirus exposure and HLA in healthy donors. Assay used: immunoSEQ multiplex PCR; TCRdb lists only in-frame clones, some missing. The sample shows approximately 230,000 clones, approximately 84% of them seen only once. The CDR3 length is 15 residues. The V gene lost 1 base and the J gene lost 7 bases, with 16 bases spanning the gap. Germline V gene lookup returns CDR1 MGHRA and CDR2 YSYEKL. Sequencing was performed on PBMCs. The gene calls are TRBV4-1 and TRBJ1-1, with D maybe TRBD1 (6 bases). The sequence came from a man aged 18 to 29 in good health and CMV-seropositive. The CDR3 region is CASSQGIGGLGEAFF. The CDR3, as DNA: TGCGCCAGCAGCCAAGGAATCGGGGGGCTGGGTGAAGCTTTCTTT.